Below, one T cell receptor beta chain is given with its context. The antigen remains unidentified. These data originate in a study of T cell responses to AZD1222 COVID-19 vaccine. Study-wide findings and caveats: It was only after the peak T cell response that any repertoires were sampled.

The method was immunoSEQ multiplex PCR; TCRdb's version includes in-frame clones alone and lacks a portion of them. The sample has 80,000 to 100,000 clones; around 87% are singletons. The germline V gene encodes CDR1 MNHNS and CDR2 SASEGT. The CDR3 is 17 amino acids. Trimming at V came to 1 base and at J to 4 bases, leaving 7 bases not matched to a gene. This sequence was found in an adult who received the AZD1222 COVID-19 vaccine. Material: peripheral blood, obtained 28 days after the second AZD1222 dose. The chain employs TRBV6-1 and TRBJ2-6; 7 positions agree with TRBD1. The CDR3 DNA reads as TGTGCCAGCAGTGAAGGACAGGGAGTTATAGGGGCCAACGTCCTGACTTTC. This gives the protein CASSEGQGVIGANVLTF.